The 15 T cell receptor beta chains below were found in one sample sequenced in a study of regulatory T cells in long-lasting Graves disease. Sequencing libraries for TCR beta were prepared with iRepertoire HTBI primers and Arm-PCR of CDR3 regions. TCRdb re-called the multiplex PCR reads with MiXCR, one entry per CDR3 protein. The table has 200,000 to 250,000 distinct CDR3 sequences, roughly 19% seen once. Time point meaning: newly diagnosed GD, antithyroid drugs for less than 3 months. PBMC-derived RNA was used for the TCR library. This sample was shared with a second study, whose subject was T cells in Graves' hyperthyroidism and ophthalmopathy.

Sequences were derived from peripheral blood mononuclear cells (PBMCs), sampled at new diagnosis, from a patient treated with antithyroid drugs. These receptors all come from a woman aged 25 to 45 with Graves disease.

This clonotype was seen a few times. The rearrangement uses TRBV7-9 and TRBJ2-1, with D possibly being TRBD2 (6 bases). The CDR3 is 18 amino acids. V was pared by 1 base and J by 0 bases, with 16 bases between. Looked up from germline, CDR1 is SEHNR and CDR2 is FQNEAQ (reference sequence). CDR3 sequence: CASSLVLGLLSSYNEQFF. CDR3 DNA sequence: TGTGCCAGCAGCTTAGTTTTGGGACTCCTGAGCTCCTACAATGAGCAGTTCTTC.

This clonotype showed up many times. The chain couples TRBV6-1 to TRBJ2-1, with 11 bases lining up with TRBD2. J lost 0 bases, V lost 0 bases, and 7 bases had no gene match. Germline lookup yields CDR1 MNHNS and CDR2 SASEGT. CDR3 length: 19 residues. In nucleotides, the CDR3 is TGTGCCAGCAGTGAAGCCCTAGCTAGCGGGGGGAGCTCCTACAATGAGCAGTTCTTC. Translated, it gives CASSEALASGGSSYNEQFF.

This clonotype was detected only a few times. The chain combines TRBV20-1 with TRBJ2-7; 7 nucleotides match TRBD1. The CDR3 runs to 13 residues. Per germline, CDR1 DFQATT and CDR2 SNEGSKA (reference sequence). After removal of 1 base from V and 3 bases from J, the junction contained 3 bases not matched to a gene. DNA of the CDR3: TGCAGTGCTAGAGGGGACAGCGACTACGAGCAGTACTTC. Its protein product is CSARGDSDYEQYF.

This clonotype was observed many times. In DNA form, the CDR3 reads TGTGCCAGCAGTTTGAATATGGGGGCTGAGCAGTTCTTC. Its translation is CASSLNMGAEQFF. The chain carries TRBV28 and TRBJ2-1, with a weak D call TRBD1 (6 bases). The CDR3 spans 13 residues. Germline V gene data show CDR1 as MDHEN and CDR2 as SYDVKM. V lost 3 bases and J 9 bases, leaving 12 bases between the germline ends.

The V and J genes are TRBV11-2 and TRBJ2-7; 7 nucleotides align to TRBD1. The CDR3 consists of 15 residues. Trimming removed 4 bases from V and 0 bases from J; junction bases left unmatched: 6. CDR1 is SGHAT, CDR2 FQNNGV, per germline. CDR3: CASSSSGTVSYEQYF. Written as DNA, the CDR3 is TGTGCCAGCAGCTCCTCCGGGACAGTCTCCTACGAGCAGTACTTC.

Notes on this clonotype: This may be a read error, as it is one base from a much larger clone. This chain joins TRBV19 and TRBJ1-5; D is possibly TRBD1 (5 bases). Germline values: CDR1 LNHDA, CDR2 SQIVND (reference sequence). CDR3 length: 12 residues. This CDR3 is CASSMGTWPRHF. For the CDR3, the DNA is TGTGCCAGTAGTATGGGGACCTGGCCCCGGCATTTT.

In this sample, this clonotype turned up a few times. A much larger clone lies a single base off, so this may be a read error. V is TRBV28 and J is TRBJ1-1; the D is unclear. The CDR3 sequence is 14 residues long. Deletions cut 4 bases from V and 1 base from J, with 10 bases between. Germline V gene sequence: CDR1 MDHEN, CDR2 SYDVKM. Written as DNA, the CDR3 is TGTGCCAGCAGTTCATTACACCCGAACACTGAAGCTTTCTTT. This encodes CASSSLHPNTEAFF.

This clonotype was seen many times. V gene TRBV6-5 combines with J gene TRBJ2-7; possibly TRBD1 or TRBD2 for D (6 bases each). CDR1 is MNHEY and CDR2 is SVGAGI in the germline V gene. The CDR3 runs 13 residues. V dropped 2 bases and J dropped 2 bases, with 7 bases sitting between them. Here the CDR3 reads CASSYRGAYEQYF. DNA of the CDR3: TGTGCCAGCAGTTACAGGGGGGCCTACGAGCAGTACTTC.

The sample holds many counts of this clonotype. The chain uses TRBV27 and TRBJ1-2; D might be TRBD1 (5 bases). CDR1 is MNHEY and CDR2 is SMNVEV in the germline V gene (reference sequence). The V end lost 5 bases, the J end lost 3 bases, and 10 bases lay between the germline ends. The CDR3 runs to 13 residues. The CDR3 coding sequence is TGTGCCAGCAGTGGCGGACACGACTATGGCTACACCTTC. Translation: CASSGGHDYGYTF.

This clonotype appeared many times. CDR3 coding DNA: TGTGCCAGCAGTTCCCCGTGGGGGGGCTACACCTTC. Its translation is CASSSPWGGYTF. The gene calls are TRBV12-3 or TRBV12-4 and TRBJ1-2; D possibly corresponds to TRBD1 (5 bases). Trimming removed 4 bases from V and 8 bases from J, with 11 bases in between. CDR3 length: 12 residues.

Regarding this clonotype: A read error may explain this, as a much larger clone is one base away. The rearrangement joins TRBV3-1 to TRBJ1-6; D is ambiguous. The CDR3 consists of 13 residues. Per germline, CDR1 LGHDT and CDR2 YNNKEL (reference sequence). CDR3 amino acids: CASGQQRASPLHF. The CDR3 DNA reads as TGTGCCAGCGGCCAACAACGCGCTTCACCCCTCCACTTT.

This clonotype was counted ten times or more. The chain has TRBV12-3 or TRBV12-4 and TRBJ1-2, with D unresolved. V was shortened by 5 bases and J by 4 bases, with 20 bases between the two germline ends. The CDR3 covers 16 residues. The CDR3, as DNA: TGTGCCAGCAGTCCCTCTCTACGCCCGGAAGTCTATGGCTACACCTTC. Protein: CASSPSLRPEVYGYTF.

This clonotype was counted at least ten times. The chain links TRBV19 to TRBJ2-2; 10 positions agree with TRBD1. The CDR3 is 17 amino acids. In germline, CDR1 is LNHDA, CDR2 SQIVND (reference sequence). The V segment lost 5 bases and the J segment 1 base; nucleotides outside the gene matches: 7. The CDR3 sequence is CASSRRDRGGNTGELFF. CDR3 in DNA: TGTGCCAGTAGTCGCCGGGACAGGGGTGGGAACACCGGGGAGCTGTTTTTT.

This clonotype came up many times. This chain uses TRBV27 with TRBJ2-7, with D possibly being TRBD1 (7 bases). CDR3 size: 15 residues. Germline loops: CDR1 MNHEY, CDR2 SMNVEV (reference sequence). V was cut by 6 bases and J by 5 bases, with 20 bases left in between. This CDR3 reads CASRRWRGRDDEQYF. The CDR3 nucleotides read TGTGCCAGCAGGCGTTGGAGGGGGCGCGATGACGAGCAGTACTTC.

This sequence joins TRBV7-9 and TRBJ2-3, with TRBD2 matching over 7 bases. The CDR3 is made up of 15 amino acids. Trimming removed 8 bases from V and 4 bases from J; junction bases left unmatched: 12. CDR1 is SEHNR, CDR2 FQNEAQ, per germline (reference sequence). The CDR3: CASSFWGRVADTQYF. The CDR3 nucleotides are TGTGCCAGCTCCTTTTGGGGGAGGGTCGCAGATACGCAGTATTTT.